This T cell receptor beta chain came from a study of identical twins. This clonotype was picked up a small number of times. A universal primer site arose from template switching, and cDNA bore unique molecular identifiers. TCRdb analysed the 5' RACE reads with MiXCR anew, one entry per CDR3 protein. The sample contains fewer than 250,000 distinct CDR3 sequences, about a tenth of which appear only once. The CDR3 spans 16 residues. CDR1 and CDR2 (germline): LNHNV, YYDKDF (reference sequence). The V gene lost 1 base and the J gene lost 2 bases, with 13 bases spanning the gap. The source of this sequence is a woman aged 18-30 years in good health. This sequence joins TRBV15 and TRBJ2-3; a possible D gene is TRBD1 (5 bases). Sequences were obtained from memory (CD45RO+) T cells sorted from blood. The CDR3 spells CATSRVLDSLTDTQYF. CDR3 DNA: TGTGCCACCAGCAGAGTCCTAGACAGCCTCACAGATACGCAGTATTTT.